A single sample is the source of the 17 T cell receptor beta chains below, sequenced in a study of CD8 T cells in ankylosing spondylitis. No antigen has been assigned to these receptors. TCRdb redid the calling of the 5' RACE reads with MiXCR, one entry per CDR3 protein. Of fewer than 550,000 distinct CDR3 sequences in the sample, about 5% were seen once. Points from the study as a whole: Seemingly distinctive of ankylosing spondylitis blood was a TCR beta motif formed by eight highly homologous variants.

Sequenced material: blood, either unsorted or a sorted T cell fraction (not recorded which). The receptors stem from a male donor with ankylosing spondylitis.

This clonotype was picked up many times. The chain joins TRBV6-2 or TRBV6-3 to TRBJ2-7; D uncertain. Trimming removed 2 bases at V and 3 bases at J, with 11 bases between. Germline CDR1 is MNHEY and CDR2 is SVGEGT. The CDR3 loop spans 14 amino acids. DNA for the CDR3: TGTGCCAGCAGTTACCCCAACCTTAACTACGAGCAGTACTTC. Protein: CASSYPNLNYEQYF.

In this sample, this clonotype turned up many times. The chain links TRBV5-1 to TRBJ2-2; D tentatively fits TRBD1 or TRBD2 (6 bases each). In germline, CDR1 is SGHRS, CDR2 YFSETQ. Trimming shortened V by 0 bases and J by 4 bases, and 10 bases separated the two germline ends. The CDR3 is made up of 15 amino acids. Written as DNA, the CDR3 is TGCGCCAGCAGCTTGGGATGGGGGGCCACCGGGGAGCTGTTTTTT. Its protein is CASSLGWGATGELFF.

V usage is TRBV5-1 and J usage is TRBJ2-1, with 8 nucleotides matching TRBD1. J gave up 2 bases and V 7 bases, and 2 bases lay outside the gene matches. From germline, CDR1 is SGHRS and CDR2 YFSETQ. The length of the CDR3 is 13 residues. The CDR3, as DNA: TGCGCCAGCGGACAGGGCCCCTACAATGAGCAGTTCTTC. Translated: CASGQGPYNEQFF. Drawing the rest from reference TRBV5-1 and TRBJ2-1, the complete variable domain is KAGVTQTPRYLIKTRGQQVTLSCSPISGHRSVSWYQQTPGQGLQFLFEYFSETQRNKGNFPGRFSGRQFSNSRSEMNVSTLELGDSALYLCASGQGPYNEQFFGPGTRLTVL.

This clonotype was counted only a few times. V is TRBV20-1 and J is TRBJ2-3; 10 nucleotides align to TRBD1. V lost 6 bases, J lost 2 bases, and 5 bases stayed unmatched. CDR1 is DFQATT and CDR2 is SNEGSKA in the germline V gene (reference sequence). The CDR3 covers 14 residues. The CDR3, as DNA: TGCAGTGCAACCCGACAGGGGGCCACAGATACGCAGTATTTT. Protein sequence: CSATRQGATDTQYF.

This clonotype was observed at least ten times. The DNA of the CDR3 is TGTGCCAGCAGTCCCCGACAGCTCCTTGTCGGCCCCCAGCATTTT. Encoded protein: CASSPRQLLVGPQHF. The chain couples TRBV28 to TRBJ1-5; perhaps TRBD1 as D (5 bases). The V gene lost 5 bases and the J gene lost 10 bases, with 21 bases spanning the gap. Germline V gene sequence: CDR1 MDHEN, CDR2 SYDVKM. This CDR3 is 15 amino acids long.

This clonotype was counted at least ten times. The chain carries TRBV7-2 and TRBJ2-7, with D unresolved. Germline CDR1 reads SGHTA; CDR2 reads FQGNSA. The CDR3 runs 14 residues. Trimming cost V 1 base and J 4 bases, with 11 bases left between them. The CDR3 region is CASSLVGTAYEQYF. CDR3 bases: TGTGCCAGCAGCTTAGTAGGCACCGCGTACGAGCAGTACTTC.

A few counts support this clonotype. V gene TRBV28 combines with J gene TRBJ2-7; no firm D call. V was shortened by 8 bases and J by 3 bases, with 8 bases between the two germline ends. This CDR3 region has 11 residues. Germline V gene data show CDR1 as MDHEN and CDR2 as SYDVKM. The CDR3 nucleotides are TGTGCCAGCTGCAGAGACTACGAGCAGTACTTC. The encoded protein is CASCRDYEQYF. Based on the CDR3 plus reference TRBV28 and TRBJ2-7, the full variable domain is DVKVTQSSRYLVKRTGEKVFLECVQDMDHENMFWYRQDPGLGLRLIYFSYDVKMKEKGDIPEGYSVSREKKERFSLILESASTNQTSMYLCASCRDYEQYFGPGTRLTVT.

The CDR3 is CSASNVNSNQPQHF. The CDR3 DNA reads as TGCAGTGCTAGTAACGTTAATAGCAATCAGCCCCAGCATTTT. The chain combines TRBV20-1 with TRBJ1-5; D unclear. With 3 bases removed from V and 0 bases from J, the gap between germline ends came to 9 bases. CDR3 length: 14 amino acids. Germline CDR1 and CDR2: DFQATT and SNEGSKA (reference sequence).

The table lists this clonotype with many counts. The chain is built from TRBV20-1 and TRBJ2-4; unclear D gene. Per germline, CDR1 DFQATT and CDR2 SNEGSKA (reference sequence). The V end lost 5 bases, the J end lost 1 base, and 12 bases lay between the germline ends. The CDR3 runs 14 residues. CDR3 in amino acids: CSADGPWAKNIQYF. In DNA form, the CDR3 reads TGCAGTGCTGACGGGCCGTGGGCCAAAAACATTCAGTACTTC.

This clonotype has just a few counts. As DNA, the CDR3 is TGCGCCAGCAGCCTACAAACTAGCGGTGGATTTTACGAGCAGTACTTC. Translating gives CASSLQTSGGFYEQYF. This chain joins TRBV4-3 and TRBJ2-7; 8 positions match TRBD2. The V and J ends lost 4 bases and 4 bases, in that order; junction bases with no gene match: 12. The length of the CDR3 is 16 residues. Germline assignment: CDR1 LGHNA and CDR2 YSLEER.

This clonotype came up many times. This chain connects TRBV10-3 to TRBJ1-2, with D hard to call. The V end was cut by 0 bases, the J end by 6 bases, with 8 bases between. This CDR3 has 13 amino acids. Germline V gives CDR1 ENHRY, CDR2 SYGVKD. CDR3 sequence reads: CAISESMEDGYTF. The CDR3 DNA reads TGTGCCATCAGTGAGTCGATGGAGGATGGCTACACCTTC.

This clonotype was found many times. The chain employs TRBV20-1 and TRBJ1-2, with D perhaps TRBD1 (6 bases). The CDR3 covers 15 residues. Trimming left V 5 bases short and J 1 base short, with 17 bases between. The germline CDR1 and CDR2 sequences are DFQATT and SNEGSKA (reference sequence). The CDR3, as DNA: TGCAGTGCTTCCGACCAAACCAGGGGTAACTATGGCTACACCTTC. It specifies CSASDQTRGNYGYTF.

In this sample, this clonotype turned up many times. The chain is built from TRBV4-2 and TRBJ1-3, with D perhaps TRBD1 (6 bases). This CDR3 has 14 residues. Germline CDR1 LGHNA, CDR2 YNFKEQ. Trimming pared 1 base from V and 4 bases from J, leaving 8 bases between. As DNA, the CDR3 is TGTGCCAGCAGCCAAGGGGGGACAGGAAACACCATATATTTT. Translated, it gives CASSQGGTGNTIYF.

The chain joins TRBV19 to TRBJ2-7; D is ambiguous. The CDR3 has 13 amino acids. Germline values: CDR1 LNHDA, CDR2 SQIVND (reference sequence). Deletions cut 5 bases from V and 0 bases from J, with 8 bases between. CDR3 region: CASSPESSYEQYF. The CDR3 DNA follows: TGTGCCAGTAGTCCAGAGAGCTCCTACGAGCAGTACTTC.

The table lists this clonotype with many counts. V and J are TRBV15 and TRBJ1-5; D is uncertain. The CDR3 contains 16 residues. Germline assignment: CDR1 LNHNV and CDR2 YYDKDF (reference sequence). V was shortened by 3 bases and J by 4 bases, with 16 bases between the two germline ends. Written as DNA, the CDR3 is TGTGCCACCAGCAGTATCAGGAGGGAGGCAAATCAGCCCCAGCATTTT. Translation: CATSSIRREANQPQHF.

Many counts were recorded for this clonotype. V usage is TRBV5-1 and J usage is TRBJ2-2; D might be TRBD1 (6 bases). Trimming left V 1 base short and J 4 bases short, with 8 bases between. Germline CDR1 SGHRS, CDR2 YFSETQ. The CDR3 contains 14 residues. The CDR3, as DNA: TGCGCCAGCAGCTTGACAGGGATCACCGGGGAGCTGTTTTTT. Translation gives CASSLTGITGELFF. Using reference TRBV5-1 and TRBJ2-2 for the parts outside the CDR3, the full variable domain is KAGVTQTPRYLIKTRGQQVTLSCSPISGHRSVSWYQQTPGQGLQFLFEYFSETQRNKGNFPGRFSGRQFSNSRSEMNVSTLELGDSALYLCASSLTGITGELFFGEGSRLTVL.

Ten or more counts support this clonotype. V usage is TRBV7-2 and J usage is TRBJ2-5, with D perhaps TRBD2 (6 bases). The CDR3 runs to 16 residues. V lost 5 bases, J lost 2 bases, and 18 bases lay in between. Per the germline V gene, CDR1 is SGHTA and CDR2 is FQGNSA. The CDR3 here is CASSLGNSGVQETQYF. DNA of the CDR3: TGTGCCAGCAGCCTCGGGAACTCGGGGGTACAAGAGACCCAGTACTTC.